This entry lists 24 T cell receptor beta chains sequenced from one sample in a study of response to subunit inactivated influenza vaccine. TCRdb passed the RT-PCR reads through MiXCR, listing each CDR3 protein once. The repertoire has around 530,000 distinct CDR3 sequences, approximately 12% of them found once; the top ten carry 9.5% to 13%. The specimen comprised PBMCs from blood, sampled on the day of vaccination. These receptors all stem from a man aged 45-60 years who received an inactivated influenza vaccine.

This clonotype was counted only a few times. The CDR3 sequence is CASSWTGGIREETQYF. CDR3 sequence (DNA): TGCGCCAGCAGCTGGACCGGCGGTATAAGAGAAGAGACCCAGTACTTC. This sequence joins TRBV5-1 and TRBJ2-5; no clear D. The ends were cut back, 3 bases at V and 3 bases at J, with 18 bases in the middle. Looked up from germline, CDR1 is SGHRS and CDR2 is YFSETQ. This CDR3 region has 16 residues.

The chain joins TRBV5-6 to TRBJ2-5; perhaps TRBD2 as D (6 bases). The CDR3 totals 13 residues. Germline CDR1 reads SGHDT; CDR2 reads YYEEEE. Trimming left V 4 bases short and J 5 bases short, with 12 bases between. The CDR3 DNA follows: TGTGCCAGCAGCCGGGGGTCCGGGGAGACCCAGTACTTC. Translated, it gives CASSRGSGETQYF.

V usage is TRBV10-2 and J usage is TRBJ1-1; D is undetermined. The germline V gene has CDR1 WSHSY and CDR2 SAAADI. This CDR3 contains 13 residues. The V end was cut by 3 bases, the J end by 7 bases, with 12 bases between. In DNA form, the CDR3 reads TGCGCCAGCAGTGATGGGTACGGGTTTGAAGCTTTCTTT. It is translated as CASSDGYGFEAFF.

This clonotype was picked up a small number of times. This chain links TRBV7-2 with TRBJ2-7; no clear D. Trimming left V 5 bases short and J 5 bases short, with 13 bases between. From germline, CDR1 is SGHTA and CDR2 FQGNSA. The CDR3 spans 13 residues. CDR3 nucleotides: TGTGCCAGCAGCCCGCCAGGTCCGAACGAGCAGTACTTC. Its translation is CASSPPGPNEQYF.

This clonotype was recorded many times. The genes are TRBV7-2 and TRBJ2-1; TRBD2 agrees at 11 bases. This CDR3 region has 15 residues. V gave up 5 bases and J gave up 5 bases; unmatched junction bases: 5. Germline loops: CDR1 SGHTA, CDR2 FQGNSA. This chain's CDR3 is CASSGLAGGNNEQFF. The CDR3, as DNA: TGTGCCAGCAGCGGGCTAGCGGGGGGTAACAATGAGCAGTTCTTC.

This clonotype was counted ten times or more. CDR3 region: CSVEEILLAKNIQYF. The DNA for the CDR3 is TGCAGCGTTGAAGAAATACTACTAGCCAAAAACATTCAGTACTTC. The rearrangement joins TRBV29-1 to TRBJ2-4; no firm D call. Germline CDR1 is SQVTM and CDR2 is ANQGSEA. The CDR3 consists of 15 residues. The V end was cut by 0 bases, the J end by 0 bases, with 9 bases between. The full variable domain, rest sourced from reference TRBV29-1 and TRBJ2-4, is SAVISQKPSRDICQRGTSLTIQCQVDSQVTMMFWYRQQPGQSLTLIATANQGSEATYESGFVIDKFPISRPNLTFSTLTVSNMSPEDSSIYLCSVEEILLAKNIQYFGAGTRLSVL.

The rearrangement uses TRBV20-1 and TRBJ2-5, with 8 bases aligning to TRBD2. Trimming took 6 bases from V and 6 from J; bases not matched to a gene: 9. The CDR3 has 13 residues. CDR1 and CDR2 from the germline V gene are DFQATT and SNEGSKA (reference sequence). The DNA for the CDR3 is TGCAGTGCCCCTAACAGCGGGGGACAGACCCAGTACTTC. Its protein product is CSAPNSGGQTQYF.

The rearrangement links TRBV9 to TRBJ1-1; D unresolved. The germline V and J ends were trimmed by 0 bases and 7 bases, with 16 bases remaining between them. CDR3 length equals 15 residues. Per germline, CDR1 SGDLS and CDR2 YYNGEE. CDR3 sequence reads: CASSVGIGGHNEAFF. The CDR3 DNA is TGTGCCAGCAGCGTAGGGATAGGCGGCCACAATGAAGCTTTCTTT.

This clonotype was detected a few times. V is TRBV7-2 and J is TRBJ2-3, with D possibly TRBD2 on 7 matching bases. With 5 bases removed from V and 5 bases from J, the gap between germline ends came to 20 bases. The length of the CDR3 is 16 residues. Germline CDR1 and CDR2: SGHTA and FQGNSA. CDR3 nucleotide sequence: TGTGCCAGCAGCCCTGGGGCGGCGGGGGCCGTAGATACGCAGTATTTT. Protein: CASSPGAAGAVDTQYF.

This clonotype was seen a handful of times. The chain uses TRBV27 and TRBJ2-7; D is possibly TRBD1 or TRBD2 (5 bases each). The ends were cut back, 3 bases at V and 7 bases at J, with 13 bases in the middle. CDR1 and CDR2 from the germline V gene are MNHEY and SMNVEV (reference sequence). The CDR3 extends over 13 amino acids. The CDR3 sequence is CASSFGPWGEQYF. CDR3 nucleotides: TGTGCCAGCAGTTTTGGTCCCTGGGGGGAGCAGTACTTC.

V and J are TRBV10-3 and TRBJ2-3; TRBD2 agrees at 9 bases. The CDR3 loop spans 15 amino acids. The germline gives CDR1 ENHRY, CDR2 SYGVKD. The trim removed 2 bases at V and 1 base at J, leaving 1 base unmatched. As DNA, the CDR3 is TGTGCCATCAGTGAGGCTAGCGGGGGCACAGATACGCAGTATTTT. It translates to CAISEASGGTDTQYF.

This clonotype was detected many times. The chain is built from TRBV18 and TRBJ2-1; the D gene is possibly TRBD1 (6 bases). This CDR3 comprises 15 residues. Germline CDR1 KGHSH, CDR2 LQKENI. V was cut by 5 bases and J by 4 bases, with 15 bases left in between. CDR3 DNA: TGTGCCAGCTCATCATTTGGGGGCAAATACAATGAGCAGTTCTTC. Translation gives CASSSFGGKYNEQFF.

This clonotype occurred a few times. This chain uses TRBV7-2 with TRBJ2-3; 9 bases align to TRBD2. Germline V gene data show CDR1 as SGHTA and CDR2 as FQGNSA. The CDR3 contains 15 residues. Trimming at V came to 4 bases and at J to 2 bases, leaving 4 bases not matched to a gene. CDR3 loop: CASSSAGGLTDTQYF. The CDR3 region has the DNA TGTGCCAGCAGCTCAGCGGGAGGACTCACAGATACGCAGTATTTT.

The chain has TRBV3-1 and TRBJ2-1, with 14 bases lining up with TRBD2. V was pared by 2 bases and J by 10 bases, with 4 bases of the junction left unmatched. Looked up from germline, CDR1 is LGHDT and CDR2 is YNNKEL (reference sequence). This CDR3 is 15 amino acids long. CDR3 sequence reads: CASSQTRTSGGEQFF. The CDR3 bases are TGTGCCAGCAGCCAAACCCGGACTAGCGGGGGGGAGCAGTTCTTC.

This clonotype was counted only a few times. V usage is TRBV4-3 and J usage is TRBJ2-7; D is uncertain. There are 14 residues in the CDR3. Trimming took 0 bases from V and 5 from J, leaving 11 bases between them. Germline V gives CDR1 LGHNA, CDR2 YSLEER. This CDR3 is CASSQEAGVHEQYF. CDR3 coding DNA: TGCGCCAGCAGCCAAGAAGCAGGTGTCCACGAGCAGTACTTC.

This clonotype occurred a few times. This chain joins TRBV3-1 and TRBJ2-7, with D possibly matching TRBD2 (5 bases). The CDR3 extends over 14 amino acids. Trimming removed 4 bases at V and 5 bases at J, with 15 bases between. Germline lookup yields CDR1 LGHDT and CDR2 YNNKEL (reference sequence). In DNA form, the CDR3 reads TGTGCCAGCAGCCCTAGTGAGGGCTTCGACGAGCAGTACTTC. Translation gives CASSPSEGFDEQYF.

V usage is TRBV9 and J usage is TRBJ2-7, with a weak D call TRBD1 (6 bases). CDR1 SGDLS and CDR2 YYNGEE come from the germline V gene. The V gene lost 3 bases and the J gene lost 2 bases, with 12 bases spanning the gap. The CDR3 loop spans 14 amino acids. CDR3 sequence reads: CASSATGVTYEQYF. In nucleotides, the CDR3 is TGTGCCAGCAGCGCGACAGGAGTTACCTACGAGCAGTACTTC.

This clonotype was picked up a small number of times. V gene TRBV28 combines with J gene TRBJ2-7, with 7 bases fitting TRBD2. The CDR3 runs to 12 residues. Per the germline V gene, CDR1 is MDHEN and CDR2 is SYDVKM. J was trimmed by 6 bases and V by 8 bases; bases with no gene match: 7. CDR3 sequence (DNA): TGTGCCAGCGTGGGGGGGTCACGCGAGCAGTACTTC. The encoded protein is CASVGGSREQYF.

This clonotype was picked up many times. The chain employs TRBV24-1 and TRBJ1-2, with 9 bases identical to TRBD1. V was pared by 4 bases and J by 4 bases, with 6 bases of the junction left unmatched. The V gene's germline CDR1 is KGHDR and CDR2 SFDVKD. CDR3 length equals 15 residues. Here the CDR3 reads CATSDHRGQGYGYTF. In nucleotides, the CDR3 is TGTGCCACCAGTGACCACAGGGGGCAGGGCTATGGCTACACCTTC.

V and J are TRBV5-1 and TRBJ2-5; maybe TRBD2 (6 bases). Trimming took off 1 base at V and 2 bases at J, with 15 bases between the two ends. Germline lookup yields CDR1 SGHRS and CDR2 YFSETQ. The CDR3 contains 16 residues. CDR3 sequence reads: CASSLMGRTYQETQYF. In nucleotides, the CDR3 is TGCGCCAGCAGCTTGATGGGGAGGACATATCAAGAGACCCAGTACTTC.

This chain uses TRBV12-3 or TRBV12-4 with TRBJ2-6; D may correspond to TRBD1 or TRBD2 (5 bases each). The CDR3 covers 17 residues. Trimming stripped 3 bases from V and 1 base from J, with 13 bases between. CDR3 residues: CASSFRGAASGANVLTF. The CDR3 bases are TGTGCCAGCAGTTTTCGAGGGGCCGCATCTGGGGCCAACGTCCTGACTTTC.

This clonotype was seen a handful of times. This chain links TRBV7-3 with TRBJ1-2; no firm D call. CDR1 is SGHTA, CDR2 FQGTGA, per germline. V was cut by 4 bases and J by 6 bases, with 15 bases left in between. The CDR3 totals 14 residues. CDR3: CASSYGPGSDGYTF. The DNA for the CDR3 is TGTGCCAGCAGCTACGGACCGGGGTCTGATGGCTACACCTTC.

The gene calls are TRBV7-2 and TRBJ1-2; TRBD1 matches at 11 bases. With V trimmed by 5 bases and J by 8 bases, 10 bases remained unmatched. CDR3 size: 15 residues. Germline V gene data show CDR1 as SGHTA and CDR2 as FQGNSA. The CDR3 protein is CASSPNQDRGLGYTF. The CDR3 DNA reads as TGTGCCAGCAGCCCTAACCAGGACAGGGGGCTAGGCTACACCTTC.

This clonotype was found a few times. The chain joins TRBV12-3 or TRBV12-4 to TRBJ2-1, with D possibly TRBD1 on 5 matching bases. With 5 bases removed from V and 1 base from J, the gap between germline ends came to 21 bases. This CDR3 contains 18 residues. This CDR3 reads CASSPRAGFTNSYNEQFF. CDR3 DNA: TGTGCCAGCAGTCCTAGGGCAGGGTTCACCAATTCCTACAATGAGCAGTTCTTC.